This TCR beta chain was found in a study of blood T cell repertoires in COVID-19. Profiling relied on immunoSEQ multiplex PCR, and the TCRdb table lists in-frame clones only, not all of them. The table lists about 400,000 clones, roughly 86% of them singletons. Participants' own reports of clinical history determined their cohort assignment. The sequenced sample was PBMCs or T cells enriched from blood (not recorded which). The sequence was obtained from a man aged 40-49 years in a cohort exposed to, infected with or recovered from COVID-19 (not recorded which).

The DNA of the CDR3 is TGCGCCAGCAGCCAAGCTCCTGACAGGACTGAAGCTTTCTTT. This translates into CASSQAPDRTEAFF. The chain combines TRBV5-1 with TRBJ1-1; the D gene is possibly TRBD1 (6 bases). Germline loops: CDR1 SGHRS, CDR2 YFSETQ. Trimming removed 4 bases at V and 5 bases at J, with 15 bases between. The CDR3 has 14 residues.